This T cell receptor beta chain was identified in a study of T cell responses to AZD1222 COVID-19 vaccine. Study results and limitations: Baseline seropositivity occurred in only a handful of AZD1222 recipients. Spike-specific TCR depth and breadth grew after two AZD1222 doses.

A note on this clone: As yet, its antigen is unknown.

The data were produced by immunoSEQ multiplex PCR, yet TCRdb's version contains in-frame clones alone and is incomplete. The sample carries under 200,000 clones, approximately 95% recorded once. Trimming left V 8 bases short and J 6 bases short, with 14 bases between. Germline-derived CDR1 and CDR2 are SGHVS and FQNEAQ. The CDR3 extends over 13 amino acids. The clonotype originates from an adult in good health. The chain carries TRBV7-8 and TRBJ1-5; D may be TRBD1 (6 bases). The source material was peripheral blood, sampled on day 0 of AZD1222 vaccination. For the CDR3, the DNA is TGTGCCAGCGGGCTCCGGGGGGCTCAGCCCCAGCATTTT. Translation: CASGLRGAQPQHF.